These 5 T cell receptor beta chains came from one sample sequenced in a study of tissue T cells after allogeneic stem cell transplantation. The data were produced by immunoSEQ multiplex PCR, yet TCRdb's version contains in-frame clones alone and is incomplete. Of some 5,000 clones in the sample, roughly 49% are singletons; the top ten hold 7.5% to 9.5%. The time point here: mouse harvest day 7 after allogeneic transplant. Tail vein injection delivered 10^7 T-cell-depleted bone marrow cells and 10^6 splenic CD5+ T cells. Material: gut tissue. The receptors originated from a female BALB/c mouse given C57BL/6 T cells with graft-versus-host disease after an allogeneic hematopoietic cell transplant.

This clone came up once. Gene names refer to mouse genes. Read sequence stops 1 residue before the CDR3 end, and the germline J gene provides the missing end. The rearrangement joins TRBV19 to TRBJ2-3; TRBD1 agrees at 8 bases. CDR1 is FNHDT, CDR2 SITEND, per germline (reference sequence). The CDR3 spans 13 residues. The V segment lost 5 bases and the J segment 1 base; nucleotides outside the gene matches: 0. The CDR3 sequence is CASRDRGAETLYF. The part of the CDR3 DNA that was read is TGTGCCAGCAGGGACAGGGGTGCAGAAACGCTGTAT.

On this clone itself: All gene names here are mouse names. The observed sequence ends 1 residue before the CDR3 terminus, with the missing tail filled in from the germline J gene. The rearrangement links TRBV23 to TRBJ2-5; TRBD1 was called by the table and not checked on the DNA. The CDR3 has 14 residues. Germline V lookup: CDR1 KGHTA, CDR2 FQNQQP. CDR3 DNA, as far as it was read: TGCTCCAGCAGTCAACGGGACAAACAAGACACCCAGTAC. It yields the protein CSSSQRDKQDTQY. The complete CDR3 protein is CSSSQRDKQDTQYF.

For this clone: Genes and germline come from the mouse. The missing CDR3 end, 1 residue past where the read stops, is filled in from the germline J gene. The V gene is TRBV26, the J gene TRBJ1-1; TRBD1 agrees at 7 bases. Looked up from germline, CDR1 is KGHPV and CDR2 is FQNQEV (reference sequence). This CDR3 region has 13 residues. V lost 6 bases and J lost 3; bases outside the gene matches: 4. CDR3 region: CASSRQGHTEVFF. The CDR3 bases that were read are TGTGCCAGCAGCCGACAGGGACACACAGAAGTCTTC.

With regard to this clone: These gene names are mouse names. The DNA read from the CDR3 is TGTGCCAGCGGACCTTCACAGGGAAACACCGGGCAGCTCTAC. It encodes CASGPSQGNTGQLY. The CDR3 reads in full as CASGPSQGNTGQLYF. The V call is TRBV26, the J call TRBJ2-2, with a possible D match to TRBD1 (6 bases). The read comes to an end 1 residue before the CDR3 does, leaving the germline J gene to fill in the end. The CDR3 has 15 amino acids. Trimming cost V 8 bases and J 1 base, with 14 bases left between them. Looked up from germline, CDR1 is KGHPV and CDR2 is FQNQEV (reference sequence). The complete variable domain, with remaining parts taken from reference TRBV26 and TRBJ2-2, reads NSKVIQTPRYLVKGQGQKAKMRCIPEKGHPVVFWYQQNKNNEFKFLINFQNQEVLQQIDMTEKRFSAECPSNSPCSLEIQSSEAGDSALYLCASGPSQGNTGQLYFGEGSKLTVL.

As regards this clone: Gene names and germline match the mouse. The read ends 1 residue shy of where the CDR3 ends; the end is completed using the germline J gene. The genes are TRBV19 and TRBJ2-2, with D perhaps matching TRBD1 (6 bases). The V end lost 5 bases, the J end lost 5 bases, and 10 bases lay between the germline ends. The CDR3 length is 13 residues. Germline V gene lookup returns CDR1 FNHDT and CDR2 SITEND (reference sequence). The sequenced part of the CDR3 DNA is TGTGCCAGCAGAACAGGGAGGACCGGGCAGCTCTAC. Translated, it gives CASRTGRTGQLY. The CDR3 reads in full as CASRTGRTGQLYF.